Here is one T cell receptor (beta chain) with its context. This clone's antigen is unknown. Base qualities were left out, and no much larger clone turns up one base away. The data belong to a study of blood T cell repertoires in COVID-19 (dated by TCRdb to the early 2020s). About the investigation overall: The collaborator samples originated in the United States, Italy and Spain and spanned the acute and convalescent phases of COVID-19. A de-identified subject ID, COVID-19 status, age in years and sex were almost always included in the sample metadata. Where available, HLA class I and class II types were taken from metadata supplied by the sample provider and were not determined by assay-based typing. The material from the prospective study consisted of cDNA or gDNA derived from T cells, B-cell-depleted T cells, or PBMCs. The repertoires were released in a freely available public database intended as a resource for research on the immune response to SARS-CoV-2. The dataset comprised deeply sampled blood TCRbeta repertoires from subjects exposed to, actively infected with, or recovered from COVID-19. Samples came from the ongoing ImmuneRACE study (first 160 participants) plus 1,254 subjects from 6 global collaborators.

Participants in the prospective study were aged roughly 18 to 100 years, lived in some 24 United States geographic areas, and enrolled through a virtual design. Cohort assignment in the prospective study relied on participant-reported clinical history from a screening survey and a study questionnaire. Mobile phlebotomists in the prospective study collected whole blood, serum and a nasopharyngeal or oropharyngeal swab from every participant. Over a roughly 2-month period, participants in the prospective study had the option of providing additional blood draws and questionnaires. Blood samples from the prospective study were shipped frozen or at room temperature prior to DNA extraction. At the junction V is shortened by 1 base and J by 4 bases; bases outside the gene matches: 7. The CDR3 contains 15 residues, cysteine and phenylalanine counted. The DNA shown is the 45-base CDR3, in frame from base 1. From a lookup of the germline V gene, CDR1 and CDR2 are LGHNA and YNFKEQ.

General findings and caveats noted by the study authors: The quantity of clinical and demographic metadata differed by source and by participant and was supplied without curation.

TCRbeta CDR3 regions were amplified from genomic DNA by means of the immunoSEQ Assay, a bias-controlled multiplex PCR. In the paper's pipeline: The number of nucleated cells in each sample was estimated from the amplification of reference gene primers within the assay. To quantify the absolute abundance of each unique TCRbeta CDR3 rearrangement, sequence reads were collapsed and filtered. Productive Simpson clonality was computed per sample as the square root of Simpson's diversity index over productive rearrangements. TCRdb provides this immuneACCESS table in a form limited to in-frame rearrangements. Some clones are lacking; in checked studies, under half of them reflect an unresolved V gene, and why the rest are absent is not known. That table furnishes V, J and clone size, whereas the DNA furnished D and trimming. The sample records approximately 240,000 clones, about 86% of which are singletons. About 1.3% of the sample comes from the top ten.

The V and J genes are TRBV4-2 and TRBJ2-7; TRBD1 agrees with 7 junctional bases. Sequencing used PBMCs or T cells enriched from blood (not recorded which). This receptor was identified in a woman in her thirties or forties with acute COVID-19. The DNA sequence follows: TGTGCCAGCAGCCAAGCCGGGACAGAGCAATACGAGCAGTACTTC. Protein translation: CASSQAGTEQYEQYF.